The present T cell receptor (beta chain) was sequenced within a study of shared clonotypes between healthy human individuals. About the study: Researchers drew samples from two women and a few men aged 18 to 49. Points from the study as a whole: Enrolling few donors narrowed the genetic and exposure-history diversity that was represented.

Produced via immunoSEQ multiplex PCR; TCRdb's table is partial and in-frame only. The sample records some 2,400,000 clones, about 94% being singletons. This clone has a handful of counts. Antigen: not known. Trimming removed 6 bases from V and 9 bases from J, with 18 bases in between. CDR1 is LGHNA and CDR2 is YNFKEQ in the germline V gene. This CDR3 spans 15 amino acids. This chain uses TRBV4-2 with TRBJ1-6, with D perhaps TRBD1 (6 bases). The sequence came from a man between 18 and 29 years old in good health. Sequenced sample: naive CD4+ T cells sorted from blood. Sample subset: CD45RA+ positively selected. The CDR3 reads CASSLMREGVSPLHF. Here the CDR3 DNA reads TGTGCCAGCAGTCTAATGAGGGAGGGGGTTTCACCCCTCCACTTT.